This T cell receptor beta chain came from a study of chemoradiotherapy in HPV16-positive cancers. Sequenced by immunoSEQ multiplex PCR; TCRdb stores in-frame clones only, minus some. This table holds roughly 4,100 clones, 60% to 80% found once. This clone has a handful of counts. CDR3 length: 14 amino acids. The V and J ends lost 4 bases and 13 bases, in that order; junction bases with no gene match: 8. The germline V gene encodes CDR1 SNHLY and CDR2 FYNNEI. Sampling was performed from a patient who underwent chemoradiotherapy. This TCR was recovered from a human donor with HPV-associated anogenital cancer. The gene calls are TRBV2 and TRBJ1-6; 9 nucleotides align to TRBD1. The CDR3 reads CASSGDRVNVPLHF. CDR3 coding DNA: TGTGCCAGCAGTGGGGACAGGGTGAATGTTCCCCTCCACTTT.